This T cell receptor beta chain was recorded in a study of cytomegalovirus exposure and HLA in healthy donors. Study at large: The study placed about 81% of its approximately 380 genotyped donors in the Caucasian-associated ancestry cluster.

On this clone itself: The antigen remains undetermined.

The CDR3 extends over 16 amino acids. Germline CDR1 SGHTA, CDR2 FQGNSA. Trimming left V 4 bases short and J 5 bases short, with 21 bases between. Overall study results and limits: Exclusion as indistinguishable affected some V segments, including TRBV6-2 and TRBV6-3.

The primer mix had 60 Vbeta and 13 Jbeta primers. Assay: immunoSEQ multiplex PCR; the TCRdb copy retains only in-frame clones and omits some. The data contain about 110,000 clones, roughly 85% of them seen just once; the ten biggest clones take up 2.5% to 3.5%. The sequenced material came from PBMCs. The V and J genes are TRBV7-2 and TRBJ2-7; D may be TRBD1 (6 bases). The clonotype comes from a woman between 40 and 50 years old in good health and CMV-seronegative. The CDR3 spells CASSSGQGRGFHEQYF. CDR3 coding DNA: TGTGCCAGCAGCTCCGGCCAGGGTAGGGGGTTCCACGAGCAGTACTTC.